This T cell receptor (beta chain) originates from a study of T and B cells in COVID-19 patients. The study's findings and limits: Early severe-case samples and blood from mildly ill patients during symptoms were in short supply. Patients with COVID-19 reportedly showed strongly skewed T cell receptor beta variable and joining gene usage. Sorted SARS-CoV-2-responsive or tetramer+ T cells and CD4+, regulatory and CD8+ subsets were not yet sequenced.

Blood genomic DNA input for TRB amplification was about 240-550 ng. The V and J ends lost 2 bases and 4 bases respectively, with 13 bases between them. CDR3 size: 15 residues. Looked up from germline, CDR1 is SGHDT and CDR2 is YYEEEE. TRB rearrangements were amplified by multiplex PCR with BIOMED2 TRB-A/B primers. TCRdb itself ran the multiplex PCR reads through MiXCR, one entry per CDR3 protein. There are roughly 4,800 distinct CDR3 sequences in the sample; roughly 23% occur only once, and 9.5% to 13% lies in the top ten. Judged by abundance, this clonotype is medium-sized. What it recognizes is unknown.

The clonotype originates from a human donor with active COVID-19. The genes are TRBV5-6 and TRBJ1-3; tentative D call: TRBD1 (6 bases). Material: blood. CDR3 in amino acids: CASSFLSGEGNTIYF. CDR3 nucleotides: TGTGCCAGCAGCTTTCTGTCAGGGGAGGGAAACACCATATATTTT. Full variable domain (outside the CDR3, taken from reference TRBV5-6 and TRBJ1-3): DAGVTQSPTHLIKTRGQQVTLRCSPKSGHDTVSWYQQALGQGPQFIFQYYEEEERQRGNFPDRFSGHQFPNYSSELNVNALLLGDSALYLCASSFLSGEGNTIYFGEGSWLTVV.